This T cell receptor beta chain stems from a study of shared clonotypes between healthy human individuals. Whole-study findings and limits: Though the depth was large, rarefaction showed that sorted-subset sequencing was incomplete. Larger richness was generally estimated for naive than memory subsets. Few donors restricted represented genetic and exposure-history diversity.

How the authors handled the data: Junction-only sequences produced by ImmunoSEQ had no quality scores, so filtering differed. Profiling relied on immunoSEQ multiplex PCR, and the TCRdb table lists in-frame clones only, not all of them. V and J calls and clone size are those listed in that table; D and trimming were worked out from the DNA. The sample carries some 2 million clones, over 85% recorded once. Terminally differentiated effector memory CD45RA+ cells were excluded by CCR7 positive selection of CD45RO-negative cells. Notes on this clone: Its target is unknown.

The TCR sequence derives from a man aged 18 to 35 in good health. The material sequenced was naive CD8+ T cells sorted from blood.

The CDR3 reads CASSLGDPLAAPSYEQYF. CDR3 bases: TGTGCCAGCAGCTTAGGGGATCCACTAGCAGCCCCCTCATACGAGCAGTACTTC. The chain carries TRBV7-9 and TRBJ2-7, with D possibly being TRBD2 (6 bases). Trimming took 1 base from V and 4 from J, leaving 23 bases between them. The CDR3 sequence is 18 residues long. The germline CDR1 and CDR2 sequences are SEHNR and FQNEAQ (reference sequence).